This entry lists 2 T cell receptor beta chains sequenced from one sample in a study of blood T cell repertoires in COVID-19. Only in-frame clones appear in the TCRdb table, and some are missing; sequencing was by immunoSEQ multiplex PCR. The table records 120,000 or so clones, 80% to 85% of them present only once. The sequenced sample was peripheral blood. These receptors were obtained from a woman aged 25 to 39 who had recovered from COVID-19.

The chain has TRBV6-1 and TRBJ2-5, with 7 bases fitting TRBD1. The CDR3 has 15 residues. The germline V gene encodes CDR1 MNHNS and CDR2 SASEGT. V was pared by 7 bases and J by 0 bases, with 8 bases of the junction left unmatched. The CDR3 bases are TGTGCCAGCAATTTCCGGGACAGCGACCAAGAGACCCAGTACTTC. Protein: CASNFRDSDQETQYF.

This clone was observed a single time. V gene TRBV4-1 combines with J gene TRBJ2-1; 11 bases are shared with TRBD2. The V and J ends lost 1 base and 6 bases, in that order; junction bases with no gene match: 5. The CDR3 loop spans 16 amino acids. Germline-derived CDR1 and CDR2 are MGHRA and YSYEKL. The CDR3 DNA follows: TGCGCCAGCAGCCAAGTAATCACTAGCGGGGGCAATGAGCAGTTCTTC. This gives the protein CASSQVITSGGNEQFF.